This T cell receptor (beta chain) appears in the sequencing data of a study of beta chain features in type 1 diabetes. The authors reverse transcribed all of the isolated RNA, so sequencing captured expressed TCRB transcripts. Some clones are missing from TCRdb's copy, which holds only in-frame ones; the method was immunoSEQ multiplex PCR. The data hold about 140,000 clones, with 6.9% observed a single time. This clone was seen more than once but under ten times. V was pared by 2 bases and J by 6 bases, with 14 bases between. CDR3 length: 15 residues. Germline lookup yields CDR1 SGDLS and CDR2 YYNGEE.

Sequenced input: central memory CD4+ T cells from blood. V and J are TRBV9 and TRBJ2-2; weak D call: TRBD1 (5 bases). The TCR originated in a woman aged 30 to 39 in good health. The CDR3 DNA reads TGTGCCAGCAGCGTTGGGGCTGGTTTGTCCGGGGAGCTGTTTTTT. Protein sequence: CASSVGAGLSGELFF.